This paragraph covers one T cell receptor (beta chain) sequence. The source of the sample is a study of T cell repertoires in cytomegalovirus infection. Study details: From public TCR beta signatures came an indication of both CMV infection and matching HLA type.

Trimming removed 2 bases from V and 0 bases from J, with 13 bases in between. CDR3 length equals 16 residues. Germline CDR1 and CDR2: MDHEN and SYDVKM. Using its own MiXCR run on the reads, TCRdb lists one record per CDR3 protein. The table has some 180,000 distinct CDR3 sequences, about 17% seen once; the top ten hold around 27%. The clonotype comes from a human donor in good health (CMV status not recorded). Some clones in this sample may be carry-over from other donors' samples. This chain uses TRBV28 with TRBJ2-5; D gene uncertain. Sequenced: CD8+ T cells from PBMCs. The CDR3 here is CASSLETKLYQETQYF. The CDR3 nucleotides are TGTGCCAGCAGTTTAGAGACCAAGCTGTACCAAGAGACCCAGTACTTC. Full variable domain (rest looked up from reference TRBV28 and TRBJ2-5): DVKVTQSSRYLVKRTGEKVFLECVQDMDHENMFWYRQDPGLGLRLIYFSYDVKMKEKGDIPEGYSVSREKKERFSLILESASTNQTSMYLCASSLETKLYQETQYFGPGTRLLVL.